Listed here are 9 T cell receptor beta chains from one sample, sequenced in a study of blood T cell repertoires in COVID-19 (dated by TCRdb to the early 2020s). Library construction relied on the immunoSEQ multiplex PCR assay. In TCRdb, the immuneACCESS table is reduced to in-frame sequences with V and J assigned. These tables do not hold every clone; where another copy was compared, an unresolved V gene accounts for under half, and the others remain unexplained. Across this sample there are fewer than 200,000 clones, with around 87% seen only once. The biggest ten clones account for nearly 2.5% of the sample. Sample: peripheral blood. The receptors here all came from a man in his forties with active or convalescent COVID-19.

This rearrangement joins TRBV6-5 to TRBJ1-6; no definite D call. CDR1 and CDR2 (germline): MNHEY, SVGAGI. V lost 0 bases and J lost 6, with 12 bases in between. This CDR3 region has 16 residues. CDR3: CASSYSGAGSNSPLHF. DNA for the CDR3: TGTGCCAGCAGTTACTCGGGTGCAGGTTCTAATTCACCCCTCCACTTT.

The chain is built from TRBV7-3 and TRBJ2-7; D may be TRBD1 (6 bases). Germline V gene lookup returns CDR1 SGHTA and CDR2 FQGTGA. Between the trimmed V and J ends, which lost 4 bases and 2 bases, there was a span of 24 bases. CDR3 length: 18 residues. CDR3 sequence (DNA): TGTGCCAGCAGCTACAGCGCCGACCCGGGACACCTACCCTACGAGCAGTACTTC. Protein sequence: CASSYSADPGHLPYEQYF.

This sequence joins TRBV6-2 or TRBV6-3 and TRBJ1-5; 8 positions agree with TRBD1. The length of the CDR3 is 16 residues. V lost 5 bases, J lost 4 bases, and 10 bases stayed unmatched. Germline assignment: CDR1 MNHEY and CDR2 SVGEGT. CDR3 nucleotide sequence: TGTGCCAGCAGTCTACGGGCCCGGACAGGGAATCAGCCCCAGCATTTT. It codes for CASSLRARTGNQPQHF.

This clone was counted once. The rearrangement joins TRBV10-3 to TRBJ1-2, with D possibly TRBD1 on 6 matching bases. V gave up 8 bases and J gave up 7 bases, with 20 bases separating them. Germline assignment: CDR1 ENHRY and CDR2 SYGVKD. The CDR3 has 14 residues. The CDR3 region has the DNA TGTGCCATCGGTAGAAGGGAAGGGGGTTCTGGCTACACCTTC. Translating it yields CAIGRREGGSGYTF.

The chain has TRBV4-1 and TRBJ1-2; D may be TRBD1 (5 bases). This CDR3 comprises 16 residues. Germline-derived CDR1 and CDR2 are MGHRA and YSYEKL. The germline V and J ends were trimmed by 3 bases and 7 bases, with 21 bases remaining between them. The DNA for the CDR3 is TGCGCCAGCAGCCAGTCAGAGGCGGGGCCGGCCTCTGGCTACACCTTC. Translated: CASSQSEAGPASGYTF.

The CDR3 region has the DNA TGTGCCAGCAGGACAGGGTTAGGGGCCAACGTCCTGACTTTC. This sequence encodes CASRTGLGANVLTF. The chain carries TRBV25-1 and TRBJ2-6, with 7 bases identical to TRBD1. There are 14 residues in the CDR3. Germline-derived CDR1 and CDR2 are MGHDK and SYGVNS. J lost 4 bases, V lost 6 bases, and 3 bases had no gene match.

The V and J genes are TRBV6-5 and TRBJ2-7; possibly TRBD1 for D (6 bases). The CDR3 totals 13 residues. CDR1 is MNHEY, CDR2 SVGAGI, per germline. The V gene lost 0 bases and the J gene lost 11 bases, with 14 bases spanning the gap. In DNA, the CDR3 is TGTGCCAGCAGTTACTCGGTGACAGGACGAAAGTACTTC. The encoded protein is CASSYSVTGRKYF.

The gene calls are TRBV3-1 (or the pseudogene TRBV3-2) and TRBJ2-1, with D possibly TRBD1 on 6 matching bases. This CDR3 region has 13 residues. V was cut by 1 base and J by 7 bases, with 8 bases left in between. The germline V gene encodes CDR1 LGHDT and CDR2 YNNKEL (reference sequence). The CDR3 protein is CASSQVQGNEQFF. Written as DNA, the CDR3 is TGTGCCAGCAGCCAAGTACAGGGTAATGAGCAGTTCTTC.

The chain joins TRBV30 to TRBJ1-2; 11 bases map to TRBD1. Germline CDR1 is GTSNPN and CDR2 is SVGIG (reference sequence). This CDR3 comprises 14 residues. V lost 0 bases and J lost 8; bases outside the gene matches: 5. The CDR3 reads CAWSVKDRGLGYTF. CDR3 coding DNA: TGTGCCTGGAGTGTGAAGGACAGGGGGCTGGGCTACACCTTC.